The sequence of this T cell receptor beta chain was determined in a study of shared clonotypes between healthy human individuals. Study-level background: Every donor yielded three CD4 naive, three CD4 memory, two CD8 naive and one CD8 memory plate.

Turning to this clone: What it binds is not known.

Study-wide results and caveats: Clonotypes not shared had lower generation probabilities than those common to all four donors. In general, naive subsets displayed greater estimated richness than memory subsets did.

The V and J ends lost 6 bases and 2 bases respectively, with 23 bases between them. CDR1 is MGHDK and CDR2 is SYGVNS in the germline V gene. The CDR3 loop spans 17 amino acids. Clones were read by immunoSEQ multiplex PCR, and TCRdb kept only the in-frame ones, dropping some. The sample contains about 2.3 million clones, 85% to 95% of which appear only once. The chain is built from TRBV25-1 and TRBJ2-7; D perhaps matches TRBD2 (7 bases). Sequenced input: naive CD4+ T cells from PBMCs. As for subset: CD45RA+ positively selected. This clonotype was obtained from a man aged 18 to 29 in good health. Some clones in this sample may be carry-over from other donors' samples. CDR3 DNA sequence: TGTGCCAGCAGCCCCGGGGGGCGGCCGAGGGGCCCCTACGAGCAGTACTTC. It codes for CASSPGGRPRGPYEQYF.